This TCR beta chain was identified in a study of blood T cell repertoires in COVID-19. The CDR3 spans 15 residues. After removal of 4 bases from V and 3 bases from J, the junction contained 6 bases not matched to a gene. Germline V gene lookup returns CDR1 PRHDT and CDR2 FYEKMQ (reference sequence). TCRdb's copy holds only in-frame clones and misses some; the assay was immunoSEQ multiplex PCR. Among roughly 200,000 clones listed, roughly 76% were seen once. The chain employs TRBV13 and TRBJ2-1; 7 positions agree with TRBD2. The specimen sequenced was peripheral blood. The receptor's source is a middle-aged woman with COVID-19, enrolled during active disease. The CDR3 sequence is CASSSPRGVYNEQFF. CDR3 nucleotides: TGTGCCAGCAGCTCCCCTCGGGGGGTCTACAATGAGCAGTTCTTC.